Following are 19 T cell receptor beta chains from one sample sequenced in a study of glioma-infiltrating T cells. Amplification of TCR alpha and beta CDR3 regions from RNA used iRepertoire nested multiplex PCR. TCRdb itself ran the multiplex PCR reads through MiXCR, one entry per CDR3 protein. The table records tens of thousands of distinct CDR3 sequences, roughly 40% of them present only once. Sequenced input: glioma tissue, nonneoplastic brain tissue, or PBMCs (not recorded which). These receptor sequences come from a human donor with low-grade glioma or glioblastoma, undergoing nonglioma brain surgery, or in good health (not recorded which).

To note about this clonotype: An end of the junction differs from the germline gene, which may be a read error. The CDR3 DNA reads as TGTGCTAGCAGCTTAGCAGGGGGCGGATTTACTTATGGCTACACCTTC. It codes for CASSLAGGGFTYGYTF. J is TRBJ1-2 and V is TRBV7-2; 8 bases agree with TRBD1. The V gene's germline CDR1 is SGHTA and CDR2 FQGNSA. The CDR3 contains 16 residues.

This clonotype was seen ten or more times. This chain connects TRBV19 to TRBJ1-1; possibly TRBD1 for D (5 bases). CDR1 and CDR2 (germline): LNHDA, SQIVND (reference sequence). V shed 5 bases and J shed 5 bases, with 15 bases lying between them. CDR3 size: 14 residues. Written as DNA, the CDR3 is TGTGCCAGTAGTCCCTTGGGGCTGGGGACTGAAGCTTTCTTT. Protein product: CASSPLGLGTEAFF.

This clonotype was seen only once. A much larger clonotype is one base distant, so this may be a read error. The chain is built from TRBV7-2 and TRBJ2-5; a possible D gene is TRBD2 (6 bases). This CDR3 region has 12 residues. Trimming pared 3 bases from V and 13 bases from J, leaving 15 bases between. Germline values: CDR1 SGHTA, CDR2 FQGNSA. The CDR3 sequence is CASSLGGENRYF. For the CDR3, the DNA is TGTGCCAGCAGCTTGGGGGGAGAGAACCGGTACTTC.

The table lists this clonotype with many counts. The chain combines TRBV3-1 with TRBJ2-3; weak D call: TRBD2 (6 bases). Deletions cut 0 bases from V and 2 bases from J, with 15 bases between. Germline lookup yields CDR1 LGHDT and CDR2 YNNKEL (reference sequence). CDR3 length: 17 amino acids. The CDR3, as DNA: TGTGCCAGCAGCCAAGATCGGAGGGACGGCCACACAGATACGCAGTATTTT. Its protein is CASSQDRRDGHTDTQYF.

There are many counts of this clonotype. A much larger clone differs by one base, so this may be a read error. V usage is TRBV7-2 and J usage is TRBJ1-2; D not resolved. The CDR3 sequence is 13 residues long. Germline values: CDR1 SGHTA, CDR2 FQGNSA. The CDR3 is CASSLGKVYGHTF. The CDR3 nucleotides read TGTGCCAGCAGCTTGGGGAAGGTTTATGGCCACACCTTC.

The table lists this clonotype with many counts. The J gene is TRBJ1-5, the V gene TRBV20-1, with no clear D. Germline CDR1 and CDR2: DFQATT and SNEGSKA (reference sequence). V dropped 0 bases and J dropped 0 bases, with 12 bases sitting between them. The CDR3 is 16 residues long. The CDR3 DNA reads TGCAGTGCTAGAGATCCCGGATCGTATAGCAATCAGCCCCAGCATTTT. This codes for CSARDPGSYSNQPQHF.

This clonotype has a count of ten or more. The chain recombines TRBV6-1 with TRBJ2-7; 8 nucleotides agree with TRBD1. CDR1 MNHNS and CDR2 SASEGT come from the germline V gene. This CDR3 contains 15 residues. The V segment lost 6 bases and the J segment 7 bases; nucleotides outside the gene matches: 14. CDR3 nucleotides: TGTGCCAGCAGCCAATACGGACAGGGAGAATGGGAGCAGTACTTC. Translation gives CASSQYGQGEWEQYF.

The rearrangement joins TRBV7-2 to TRBJ1-2, with a tentative D call TRBD1 (5 bases). Trimming took 3 bases from V and 3 from J, leaving 20 bases between them. CDR1 SGHTA and CDR2 FQGNSA come from the germline V gene. The CDR3 runs 17 residues. The CDR3 bases are TGTGCCAGCAGCTTGGCCCTCGGGACCCTCCTAGACTATGGCTACACCTTC. Protein product: CASSLALGTLLDYGYTF. Together with reference TRBV7-2 and TRBJ1-2, the CDR3 gives the full variable domain: GAGVSQSPSNKVTEKGKDVELRCDPISGHTALYWYRQSLGQGLEFLIYFQGNSAPDKSGLPSDRFSAERTGGSVSTLTIQRTQQEDSAVYLCASSLALGTLLDYGYTFGSGTRLTVV.

This clonotype was counted ten times or more. This sequence joins TRBV2 and TRBJ2-6; D is uncertain. CDR3 size: 15 residues. V was cut by 5 bases and J by 0 bases, with 8 bases left in between. CDR1 and CDR2 from the germline V gene are SNHLY and FYNNEI. In DNA, the CDR3 is TGTGCCAGCAGTTTAGCTAACTCTGGGGCCAACGTCCTGACTTTC. Residues: CASSLANSGANVLTF.

With respect to this clonotype: A read error is possible here, since a much larger clone lies one base away. This rearrangement joins TRBV3-1 to TRBJ1-3; possibly TRBD1 for D (6 bases). Germline V gives CDR1 LGHDT, CDR2 YNNKEL (reference sequence). The CDR3 has 16 amino acids. With 5 bases removed from V and 0 bases from J, the gap between germline ends came to 14 bases. The CDR3 reads CASSKTQGFSGNTIYF. The CDR3 DNA reads as TGTGCCAGCAGCAAGACACAGGGATTCTCTGGAAACACCATATATTTT.

The chain combines TRBV29-1 with TRBJ1-4; D call uncertain. Between the trimmed V and J ends, which lost 4 bases and 11 bases, there was a span of 14 bases. CDR1 and CDR2 from the germline V gene are SQVTM and ANQGSEA. The CDR3 is 12 residues long. CDR3 nucleotide sequence: TGCAGCGTTGGGCACCAGAATGGGAAACTGTTTTTT. Translation: CSVGHQNGKLFF.

Note on this clonotype: A much larger clone lies a single base off, so this may be a read error. CDR3 protein: CASSLQGADTRYF. The CDR3 nucleotides are TGCGCCAGCAGCTTACAGGGGGCGGATACGCGGTATTTT. This rearrangement joins TRBV5-1 to TRBJ2-3, with TRBD1 matching over 9 bases. Per the germline V gene, CDR1 is SGHRS and CDR2 is YFSETQ. The CDR3 is made up of 13 amino acids.

The chain joins TRBV3-1 to TRBJ2-1; the match to TRBD2 covers 8 bases. The CDR3 is 17 residues long. Unmatched junction bases numbered 11, after V lost 1 base and J lost 6 bases. Looked up from germline, CDR1 is LGHDT and CDR2 is YNNKEL (reference sequence). The CDR3: CASSQGRSGGPSNEQFF. CDR3 nucleotides: TGTGCCAGCAGCCAAGGTAGGTCGGGAGGGCCGAGCAATGAGCAGTTCTTC.

The chain carries TRBV27 and TRBJ1-1, with 8 bases identical to TRBD1. The germline V gene encodes CDR1 MNHEY and CDR2 SMNVEV (reference sequence). The length of the CDR3 is 15 residues. V shed 8 bases and J 9 bases; nucleotides not matched to a gene: 17. In nucleotides, the CDR3 is TGTGCCAGCGGTCGGGCCAGGGGGCGAATTAACCAAGCTTTCTTT. It encodes CASGRARGRINQAFF.

This clonotype has only a few counts. A single base separates this from a much larger clone, so it may be a read error. This rearrangement joins TRBV7-9 to TRBJ2-1, with D uncertain. Looked up from germline, CDR1 is SEHNR and CDR2 is FQNEAQ (reference sequence). This CDR3 region has 16 residues. The CDR3: CASSLVGRRSYNERFF. In DNA form, the CDR3 reads TGTGCCAGCAGCTTAGTCGGTCGCCGCTCCTACAATGAGCGGTTCTTC.

This clonotype occurred many times. The chain's CDR3 is CASSYWGQGADGYTF. DNA for the CDR3: TGTGCCAGCAGTTACTGGGGGCAGGGGGCTGACGGCTACACCTTC. The V gene is TRBV2, the J gene TRBJ1-2, with 8 bases aligning to TRBD1. In germline, CDR1 is SNHLY, CDR2 FYNNEI. The CDR3 has 15 residues. V was clipped by 5 bases and J by 8 bases; unmatched bases: 13.

On this clonotype: Given a much more abundant clone one base away, this may be a read error. This chain links TRBV30 with TRBJ1-1; no reliable D call. CDR1 GTSNPN and CDR2 SVGIG come from the germline V gene (reference sequence). The CDR3 sequence is 13 residues long. V was shortened by 6 bases and J by 3 bases, with 14 bases between the two germline ends. The CDR3 reads CACGKTSDTEAFF. CDR3 coding DNA: TGTGCCTGTGGGAAAACATCCGACACTGAAGCTTTCTTT.

This clonotype appeared many times. The chain is built from TRBV7-2 and TRBJ2-1, with 14 bases lining up with TRBD2. CDR3 size: 15 residues. The V gene end was trimmed by 5 bases and the J gene end by 8 bases; junction bases not matched to a gene: 5. In germline, CDR1 is SGHTA, CDR2 FQGNSA. Here the CDR3 reads CASSMGLAGVYEQFF. The CDR3 nucleotides are TGTGCCAGCAGCATGGGACTAGCGGGAGTGTATGAGCAGTTCTTC.

The rearrangement uses TRBV15 and TRBJ1-2; D ambiguous. The V end lost 9 bases, the J end lost 6 bases, and 17 bases lay between the germline ends. The CDR3 covers 13 residues. Germline CDR1 reads LNHNV; CDR2 reads YYDKDF (reference sequence). CDR3 nucleotides: TGTGCCACAGCTCCGCGACGGAAGGATGGCTACACCTTC. Translation: CATAPRRKDGYTF.